One sample yielded the 16 T cell receptor beta chains listed below, sequenced in a study of neurological immune-mediated disorders (dated by TCRdb to between 2019 and 2020). The library relied on 5' RACE. Sequencing was carried out with an Illumina HiSeq 2500. TCRdb redid the processing of the public reads, applying fastp at Q25 and MiXCR, and retained in-frame beta chains. CDR3 protein sequences are deduplicated, and each keeps its most common genes and DNA. Here the sample has about 60,000 distinct CDR3 sequences; around 3.9% occur a single time. The ten largest clones take up around 1.5% of the sample. The sequenced sample was PBMCs. These receptors all come from a man between 25 and 39 years old with multiple sclerosis.

This clonotype has a handful of counts. The gene calls are TRBV15 and TRBJ1-1; possible D gene TRBD1, 5 bases. CDR3 length: 18 amino acids. Trimming took off 3 bases at V and 1 base at J, with 21 bases between the two ends. Germline-derived CDR1 and CDR2 are LNHNV and YYDKDF (reference sequence). CDR3 protein: CATSRDTRLDGKNTEAFF. The DNA for the CDR3 is TGTGCCACCAGCAGGGACACTAGGCTTGATGGTAAGAACACTGAAGCTTTCTTT.

This clonotype was counted at least ten times. The rearrangement links TRBV20-1 to TRBJ2-1; the match to TRBD2 covers 16 bases. Germline V gene lookup returns CDR1 DFQATT and CDR2 SNEGSKA (reference sequence). The CDR3 is made up of 16 amino acids. The V segment lost 6 bases and the J segment 2 bases; nucleotides outside the gene matches: 4. In DNA, the CDR3 is TGCAGTGCACCCGGGACTAGCGGGGGGGCCTACAATGAGCAGTTCTTC. It specifies CSAPGTSGGAYNEQFF.

This clonotype occurred many times. This chain links TRBV6-5 with TRBJ2-5, with TRBD1 identical over 8 bases. Germline lookup yields CDR1 MNHEY and CDR2 SVGAGI. With 0 bases clipped from V and 5 bases from J, the junction kept 5 bases outside the gene matches. The CDR3 is 15 amino acids. The CDR3 loop is CASSYSTGVGETQYF. The CDR3 DNA follows: TGTGCCAGCAGTTACTCGACAGGGGTGGGGGAGACCCAGTACTTC.

At least ten counts were recorded for this clonotype. The rearrangement links TRBV7-6 to TRBJ2-5; 11 bases match TRBD2. CDR1 SGHVS and CDR2 FNYEAQ come from the germline V gene. CDR3 size: 19 residues. Germline trimming cut 0 bases from V and 4 bases from J; bases unmatched to any gene: 13. The CDR3 is CASSLARVAGGPRGETQYF. Written as DNA, the CDR3 is TGTGCCAGCAGCTTAGCGCGGGTAGCGGGGGGGCCCAGGGGAGAGACCCAGTACTTC.

This clonotype was recorded many times. Sequence at one end of the junction differs from germline and may be a read error. V is TRBV5-1 and J is TRBJ1-1, with TRBD1 matching over 8 bases. Germline assignment: CDR1 SGHRS and CDR2 YFSETQ. This CDR3 is built from 14 residues. The CDR3 here is CASSPGQGNTEAFF. CDR3 nucleotides: TGTGCCAGCAGCCCCGGACAGGGGAACACTGAAGCTTTCTTT.

Ten or more counts support this clonotype. This chain uses TRBV14 with TRBJ2-6; no definite D call. Germline V lookup: CDR1 SGHDN, CDR2 FVKESK. The V end was cut by 3 bases, the J end by 4 bases, with 10 bases between. The CDR3 has 15 amino acids. CDR3 sequence: CASSQWGTGANVLTF. The CDR3 DNA follows: TGTGCCAGCAGCCAGTGGGGTACGGGGGCCAACGTCCTGACTTTC.

This clonotype was recorded at least ten times. The chain employs TRBV13 and TRBJ2-3; D not resolved. Germline V gene lookup returns CDR1 PRHDT and CDR2 FYEKMQ (reference sequence). Deletions cut 2 bases from V and 4 bases from J, with 4 bases between. This CDR3 spans 12 amino acids. CDR3 protein: CASSLRADTQYF. The CDR3 DNA follows: TGTGCCAGCAGCTTAAGAGCAGATACGCAGTATTTT.

This clonotype was detected ten times or more. The chain uses TRBV7-9 and TRBJ1-2, with D possibly being TRBD1 (6 bases). The CDR3 is made up of 13 amino acids. V was pared by 5 bases and J by 8 bases, with 15 bases between. CDR1 is SEHNR and CDR2 is FQNEAQ in the germline V gene (reference sequence). The CDR3: CASSPDSIIGYTF. The CDR3, as DNA: TGTGCCAGCAGCCCGGACAGTATAATAGGCTACACCTTC.

This clonotype was recorded a few times. The chain carries TRBV7-2 and TRBJ2-3, with 11 bases aligning to TRBD2. Germline CDR1 is SGHTA and CDR2 is FQGNSA. The length of the CDR3 is 19 residues. V was pared by 7 bases and J by 0 bases, with 15 bases of the junction left unmatched. Here the CDR3 reads CASTAGGLAGGPSTDTQYF. CDR3 in DNA: TGTGCCAGCACCGCGGGGGGGCTAGCGGGAGGTCCAAGCACAGATACGCAGTATTTT.

This clonotype was counted ten times or more. The rearrangement links TRBV20-1 to TRBJ2-3; the D is unclear. Germline V lookup: CDR1 DFQATT, CDR2 SNEGSKA (reference sequence). Trimming stripped 0 bases from V and 1 base from J, with 5 bases between. The CDR3 loop spans 13 amino acids. Written as DNA, the CDR3 is TGCAGTGCTAGAGAGGGCGGCACAGATACGCAGTATTTT. Translation gives CSAREGGTDTQYF.

The sample holds many counts of this clonotype. The chain recombines TRBV7-9 with TRBJ2-2, with D tentatively TRBD2 (5 bases). The germline V gene encodes CDR1 SEHNR and CDR2 FQNEAQ (reference sequence). The V end lost 1 base, the J end lost 4 bases, and 10 bases lay between the germline ends. The length of the CDR3 is 15 residues. The DNA of the CDR3 is TGTGCCAGCAGCTTAGAGGCGGGTTCCACCGGGGAGCTGTTTTTT. It encodes CASSLEAGSTGELFF.

Ten or more counts support this clonotype. The CDR3 here is CASSRGGGVSNQPQHF. CDR3 sequence (DNA): TGTGCCAGCAGCCGAGGGGGGGGCGTCAGCAATCAGCCCCAGCATTTT. This sequence joins TRBV9 and TRBJ1-5; maybe TRBD1 (6 bases). Germline values: CDR1 SGDLS, CDR2 YYNGEE. Trimming took 4 bases from V and 1 from J, leaving 15 bases between them. CDR3 length: 16 amino acids.

This clonotype was picked up many times. This chain joins TRBV3-1 and TRBJ1-1, with 8 positions matching TRBD1. The CDR3 covers 14 residues. The V gene's germline CDR1 is LGHDT and CDR2 YNNKEL (reference sequence). With V trimmed by 4 bases and J by 5 bases, 6 bases remained unmatched. CDR3 nucleotide sequence: TGTGCCAGCAGCCGAACAGGGGGATGGACTGAAGCTTTCTTT. Its translation is CASSRTGGWTEAFF.

This clonotype was seen at least ten times. V is TRBV6-1 and J is TRBJ2-1; 8 bases are shared with TRBD2. In germline, CDR1 is MNHNS, CDR2 SASEGT. This CDR3 is 14 amino acids long. Losses at the gene ends were 4 bases for V and 6 bases for J; bases not matched to a gene: 5. The CDR3 reads CASSVSGAINEQFF. As DNA, the CDR3 is TGTGCCAGCAGTGTTAGCGGGGCTATCAATGAGCAGTTCTTC.

The table lists this clonotype with many counts. V is TRBV7-6 and J is TRBJ2-1, with 10 bases identical to TRBD2. The CDR3 has 15 residues. V lost 3 bases and J lost 10; bases outside the gene matches: 9. The germline CDR1 and CDR2 sequences are SGHVS and FNYEAQ. The CDR3 DNA is TGTGCCAGCAGCTTTCAGCGGGAGGGCCGGTGGGAGCAGTTCTTC. Protein product: CASSFQREGRWEQFF.

The sample holds many counts of this clonotype. V usage is TRBV6-5 and J usage is TRBJ1-4; 7 bases match TRBD1. The CDR3 has 14 amino acids. Germline lookup yields CDR1 MNHEY and CDR2 SVGAGI. V was clipped by 2 bases and J by 11 bases; unmatched bases: 8. The CDR3 sequence is CASSYRGPPEKLFF. DNA of the CDR3: TGTGCCAGCAGTTACAGGGGGCCCCCAGAGAAACTGTTTTTT.